The clone carrying this T cell receptor beta chain was detected many times. Its antigen is as yet unknown. This record comes from a study of CD8 T cells in ankylosing spondylitis. The study, taken as a whole, reports: Reactive arthritis synovial fluid and blood were previously reported to contain some motif variants.

Trimming took off 5 bases at V and 4 bases at J, with 15 bases between the two ends. Germline CDR1 and CDR2: SGHRS and YFSETQ. This CDR3 has 14 residues. Library preparation for TCR beta used quantitative 5'-RACE with molecular barcodes. A single record per CDR3 protein comes from TCRdb applying MiXCR to the 5' RACE reads. The data contain around 100,000 distinct CDR3 sequences, about 24% of them singletons. The rearrangement joins TRBV5-1 to TRBJ1-2, with D unresolved. Sample: synovial fluid, either unsorted or a sorted T cell fraction (not recorded which). The receptor's source is a male donor with ankylosing spondylitis. CDR3: CASSSIGSGYGYTF. The CDR3 DNA is TGCGCCAGCAGTTCCATAGGCTCGGGCTATGGCTACACCTTC.